Shown below are 10 T cell receptor beta chains from a single sample sequenced in a study of long-term antiretroviral therapy in people with HIV. The immunoSEQ assay was v3.0, run at survey level. Clones were sequenced by immunoSEQ multiplex PCR, and TCRdb holds only the in-frame ones, with some missing. The repertoire holds 30,000 to 40,000 clones, with roughly 85% as singletons. This specimen was unsorted PBMCs, taken about 3.3 years after starting antiretroviral therapy. Source of these receptors: a man younger than 35 with HIV.

CDR3 residues: CASSLLGGSSYEQYF. The CDR3 DNA reads TGTGCCAGCAGTTTACTAGGGGGGAGCTCCTACGAGCAGTACTTC. This sequence joins TRBV27 and TRBJ2-7; D may correspond to TRBD1 or TRBD2 (6 bases each). The CDR3 runs to 15 residues. Trimming removed 2 bases from V and 0 bases from J, with 11 bases in between. Per the germline V gene, CDR1 is MNHEY and CDR2 is SMNVEV (reference sequence).

This chain links TRBV15 with TRBJ2-7, with TRBD1 as a possible D gene (6 bases). CDR1 and CDR2 (germline): LNHNV, YYDKDF (reference sequence). Trimming pared 7 bases from V and 0 bases from J, leaving 10 bases between. The CDR3 has 13 residues. CDR3: CATKGEISYEQYF. CDR3 DNA: TGTGCCACCAAGGGGGAAATCTCCTACGAGCAGTACTTC.

This clone was detected only once. This sequence joins TRBV6-5 and TRBJ2-1, with D perhaps TRBD1 or TRBD2 (5 bases each). Germline V lookup: CDR1 MNHEY, CDR2 SVGAGI. Trimming removed 4 bases from V and 4 bases from J, with 17 bases in between. The CDR3 is made up of 16 amino acids. In DNA, the CDR3 is TGTGCCAGCAGTTTATCGGGGCCGGGTTATTACAATGAGCAGTTCTTC. It encodes CASSLSGPGYYNEQFF.

The CDR3 loop is CASNSQASLNTEAFF. The CDR3 bases are TGCGCCAGCAACTCCCAGGCGTCCTTGAACACTGAAGCTTTCTTT. This chain uses TRBV10-2 with TRBJ1-1, with no clear D. V was pared by 7 bases and J by 0 bases, with 15 bases between. The CDR3 is 15 amino acids. Germline V CDR1 and CDR2: WSHSY, SAAADI.

The V and J genes are TRBV5-6 and TRBJ2-7, with 9 bases that match TRBD1. The CDR3 runs 14 residues. The trim removed 3 bases at V and 4 bases at J, leaving 5 bases unmatched. Germline V gene lookup returns CDR1 SGHDT and CDR2 YYEEEE. DNA of the CDR3: TGTGCCAGCAGCTCGGACAGGGGACCTTACGAGCAGTACTTC. Amino acids: CASSSDRGPYEQYF.

The genes are TRBV27 and TRBJ2-7; D is ambiguous. Germline V lookup: CDR1 MNHEY, CDR2 SMNVEV (reference sequence). The CDR3 extends over 13 amino acids. V lost 3 bases to trimming and J lost 6 bases, with 12 bases between them. The CDR3 coding sequence is TGTGCCAGCAGTTTGAGTGGGGTCGGCGAGCAGTACTTC. This codes for CASSLSGVGEQYF.

Only a few counts were recorded for this clone. V gene TRBV27 combines with J gene TRBJ1-1, with D uncertain. V dropped 8 bases and J dropped 3 bases, with 7 bases sitting between them. Germline assignment: CDR1 MNHEY and CDR2 SMNVEV (reference sequence). This CDR3 spans 11 amino acids. The CDR3 DNA follows: TGTGCCAGCCGATCGGACACTGAAGCTTTCTTT. This encodes CASRSDTEAFF.

V and J are TRBV4-1 and TRBJ1-5; 10 bases fit TRBD1. Germline CDR1 and CDR2: MGHRA and YSYEKL. There are 18 residues in the CDR3. With V trimmed by 0 bases and J by 4 bases, 9 bases remained unmatched. CDR3 protein: CASSQDGPDRGQNQPQHF. The CDR3 DNA sequence: TGCGCCAGCAGCCAAGACGGCCCCGACAGGGGGCAAAATCAGCCCCAGCATTTT.

This clone has only a few counts. The chain joins TRBV6-1 to TRBJ2-7; 8 bases are shared with TRBD1. Germline CDR1 and CDR2: MNHNS and SASEGT. Trimming at V came to 3 bases and at J to 4 bases, leaving 2 bases not matched to a gene. The CDR3 has 13 amino acids. CDR3 loop: CASSEGQEYEQYF. The CDR3, as DNA: TGTGCCAGCAGTGAGGGACAGGAGTACGAGCAGTACTTC.

This clone was recorded a few times. The chain employs TRBV28 and TRBJ1-5; D is ambiguous. Trimming removed 7 bases from V and 2 bases from J, with 9 bases in between. The V gene's germline CDR1 is MDHEN and CDR2 SYDVKM. CDR3 size: 13 residues. CDR3: CASTAGGNQPQHF. CDR3 in DNA: TGTGCCAGCACGGCGGGTGGCAATCAGCCCCAGCATTTT.